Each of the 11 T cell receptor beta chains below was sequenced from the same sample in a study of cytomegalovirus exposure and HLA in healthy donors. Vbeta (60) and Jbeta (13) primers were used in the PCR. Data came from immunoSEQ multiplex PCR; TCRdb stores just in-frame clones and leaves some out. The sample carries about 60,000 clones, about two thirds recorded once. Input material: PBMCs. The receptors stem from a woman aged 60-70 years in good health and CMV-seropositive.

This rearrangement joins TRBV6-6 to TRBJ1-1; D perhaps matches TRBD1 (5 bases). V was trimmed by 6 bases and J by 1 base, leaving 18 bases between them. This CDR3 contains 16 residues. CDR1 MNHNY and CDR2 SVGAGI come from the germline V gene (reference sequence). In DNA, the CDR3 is TGTGCCAGCAGCCGAGCGGGGCCTAGGACGAACACTGAAGCTTTCTTT. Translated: CASSRAGPRTNTEAFF.

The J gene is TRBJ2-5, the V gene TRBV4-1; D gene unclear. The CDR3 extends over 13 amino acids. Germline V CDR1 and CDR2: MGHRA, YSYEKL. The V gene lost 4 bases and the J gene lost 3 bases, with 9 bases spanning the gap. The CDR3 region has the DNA TGCGCCAGCAGCCCGCGAAATAAAGAGACCCAGTACTTC. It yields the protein CASSPRNKETQYF.

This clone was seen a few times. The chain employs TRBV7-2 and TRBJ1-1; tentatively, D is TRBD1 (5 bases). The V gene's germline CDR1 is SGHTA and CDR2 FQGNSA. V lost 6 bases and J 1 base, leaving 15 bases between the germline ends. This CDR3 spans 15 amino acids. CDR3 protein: CASRIVGTGNTEAFF. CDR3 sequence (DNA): TGTGCCAGCAGAATAGTCGGCACAGGGAACACTGAAGCTTTCTTT.

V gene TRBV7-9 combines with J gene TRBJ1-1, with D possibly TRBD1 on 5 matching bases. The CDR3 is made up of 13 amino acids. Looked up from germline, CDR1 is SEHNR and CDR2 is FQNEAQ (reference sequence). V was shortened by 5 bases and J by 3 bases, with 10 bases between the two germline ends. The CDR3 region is CASSRGGDTEAFF. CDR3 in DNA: TGTGCCAGCAGCCGTGGAGGGGACACTGAAGCTTTCTTT.

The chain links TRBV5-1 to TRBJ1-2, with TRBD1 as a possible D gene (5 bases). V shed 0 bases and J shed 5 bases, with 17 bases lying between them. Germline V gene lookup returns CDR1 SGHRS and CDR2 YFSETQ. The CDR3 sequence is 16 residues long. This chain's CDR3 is CASSLAPGGVLYGYTF. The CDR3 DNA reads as TGCGCCAGCAGCTTGGCGCCCGGGGGTGTGCTATATGGCTACACCTTC.

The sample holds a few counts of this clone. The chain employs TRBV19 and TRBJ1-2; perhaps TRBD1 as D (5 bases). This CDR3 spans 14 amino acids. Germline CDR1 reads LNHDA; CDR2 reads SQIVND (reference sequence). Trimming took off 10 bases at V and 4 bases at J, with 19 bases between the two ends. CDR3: CATSSGGGGYGYTF. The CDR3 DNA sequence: TGTGCCACGAGTTCCGGGGGAGGTGGCTATGGCTACACCTTC.

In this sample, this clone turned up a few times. The CDR3 region has the DNA TGTGCCAGCTCCCCGGGACAGGGGGCCTCTGAAGCTTTCTTT. It codes for CASSPGQGASEAFF. This sequence joins TRBV6-4 and TRBJ1-1; 12 bases are shared with TRBD1. Germline loops: CDR1 MRHNA, CDR2 SNTAGT. The CDR3 totals 14 residues. J gave up 6 bases and V 8 bases, and 7 bases lay outside the gene matches.

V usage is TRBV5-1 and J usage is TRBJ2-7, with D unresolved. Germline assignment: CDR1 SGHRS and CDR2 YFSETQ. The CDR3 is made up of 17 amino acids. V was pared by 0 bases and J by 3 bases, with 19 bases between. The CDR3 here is CASSLESLLERNYEQYF. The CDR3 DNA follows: TGCGCCAGCAGCTTGGAGTCATTGCTAGAGAGGAACTACGAGCAGTACTTC.

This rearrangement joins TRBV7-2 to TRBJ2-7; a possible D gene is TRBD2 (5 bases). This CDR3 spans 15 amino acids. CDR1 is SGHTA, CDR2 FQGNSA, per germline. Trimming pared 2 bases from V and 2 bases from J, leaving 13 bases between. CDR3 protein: CASSLTPGDTYEQYF. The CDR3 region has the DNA TGTGCCAGCAGCTTAACCCCCGGGGATACCTACGAGCAGTACTTC.

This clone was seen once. The CDR3 region is CASSLPAGYQETQYF. In DNA form, the CDR3 reads TGCGCCAGCAGCTTGCCGGCCGGGTATCAAGAGACCCAGTACTTC. The chain carries TRBV5-1 and TRBJ2-5, with D unresolved. The CDR3 has 15 residues. Trimming took 1 base from V and 2 from J, leaving 12 bases between them. The germline V gene has CDR1 SGHRS and CDR2 YFSETQ.

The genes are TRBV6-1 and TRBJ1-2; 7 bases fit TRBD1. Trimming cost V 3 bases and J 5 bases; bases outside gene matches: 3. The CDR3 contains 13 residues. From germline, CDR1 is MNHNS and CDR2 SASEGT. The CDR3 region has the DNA TGTGCCAGCAGTGAGGGCAGGGGGTATGGCTACACCTTC. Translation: CASSEGRGYGYTF.